These 29 T cell receptor beta chains share one sample of origin, sequenced in a study of blood T cells in healthy people across ages (dated by TCRdb to about 2015). Library preparation used 5' RACE. The data were produced on an Illumina HiSeq 2500. A second roughly 6 to 12 cycle PCR used a sample-barcoded 5' primer and a J-beta primer mix. TCRdb's own reprocessing of the public reads used fastp at Q25 and MiXCR and kept productive beta chains. Here each entry gathers all rows of one CDR3 protein and keeps the most common genes and DNA. The sample yields around 850,000 distinct CDR3 sequences; under 40% were counted once. The top ten hold about an eighth of the sample. Sequencing was done on a sample of blood. The source is a man in his late teens or twenties in good health.

The chain employs TRBV5-1 and TRBJ2-1; D perhaps matches TRBD2 (6 bases). Per the germline V gene, CDR1 is SGHRS and CDR2 is YFSETQ. V was trimmed by 0 bases and J by 5 bases, leaving 12 bases between them. The CDR3 runs to 15 residues. The CDR3 reads CASSLAGTLDNEQFF. DNA for the CDR3: TGCGCCAGCAGCTTGGCCGGGACTTTGGACAATGAGCAGTTCTTC. Based on the CDR3 plus reference TRBV5-1 and TRBJ2-1, the full variable domain is KAGVTQTPRYLIKTRGQQVTLSCSPISGHRSVSWYQQTPGQGLQFLFEYFSETQRNKGNFPGRFSGRQFSNSRSEMNVSTLELGDSALYLCASSLAGTLDNEQFFGPGTRLTVL.

There are a few counts of this clonotype. J is TRBJ1-2 and V is TRBV5-1; D is unresolved. The length of the CDR3 is 15 residues. CDR1 is SGHRS and CDR2 is YFSETQ in the germline V gene. V lost 0 bases and J lost 4, with 13 bases in between. CDR3 in amino acids: CASSLEGRRSYGYTF. DNA of the CDR3: TGCGCCAGCAGCTTGGAAGGCAGAAGGAGCTATGGCTACACCTTC.

This clonotype came up a few times. The chain recombines TRBV6-6 with TRBJ1-6; 7 bases map to TRBD1. The CDR3 is made up of 12 amino acids. In germline, CDR1 is MNHNY, CDR2 SVGAGI (reference sequence). Unmatched junction bases numbered 2, after V lost 5 bases and J lost 10 bases. DNA for the CDR3: TGTGCCAGCAGTCCCAGGGGGTCACCCCTCCACTTT. Translated: CASSPRGSPLHF.

Worth noting for this clonotype: One end of the junction is discordant with germline, which a read error may explain. This chain links TRBV7-2 with TRBJ2-7; tentatively, D is TRBD2 (6 bases). The DNA end favors TRBJ2-5, so the J call may be wrong. The length of the CDR3 is 14 residues. Germline-derived CDR1 and CDR2 are SGHTA and FQGNSA. The CDR3, as DNA: TGTGCCAGCAGTTTAGTTGTCCGGGAGTCGACCCAGTACTTC. Protein: CASSLVVRESTQYF.

In the case of this clonotype: This may stem from a read error, because a much larger clone lies one nucleotide away. This chain connects TRBV12-3 or TRBV12-4 to TRBJ1-3; TRBD1 might be the D (6 bases). This CDR3 is built from 14 residues. CDR3 in DNA: TGTGCCAGCAGTTTAGCGGGACAAAGGAACACCTTATATTTT. Encoded protein: CASSLAGQRNTLYF.

There are a few counts of this clonotype. The chain has TRBV29-1 and TRBJ2-3; weak D call: TRBD1 (6 bases). The germline V and J ends were trimmed by 7 bases and 5 bases, with 22 bases remaining between them. From germline, CDR1 is SQVTM and CDR2 ANQGSEA. This CDR3 region has 15 residues. CDR3 coding DNA: TGCAGCGCCCCCCGGGGACACGGCGAAATAGATACGCAGTATTTT. This sequence encodes CSAPRGHGEIDTQYF.

This clonotype has only a few counts. This chain links TRBV19 with TRBJ1-5; D is possibly TRBD1 (6 bases). CDR1 is LNHDA and CDR2 is SQIVND in the germline V gene (reference sequence). The CDR3 contains 17 residues. Trimming took 0 bases from V and 1 from J, leaving 13 bases between them. DNA of the CDR3: TGTGCCAGTAGTATAGATACGGGGGCGAGGAGCAATCAGCCCCAGCATTTT. Encoded protein: CASSIDTGARSNQPQHF.

This sequence joins TRBV4-2 and TRBJ2-1; 9 bases are shared with TRBD1. Germline CDR1 reads LGHNA; CDR2 reads YNFKEQ. V was clipped by 3 bases and J by 8 bases; unmatched bases: 5. The CDR3 totals 14 residues. The CDR3 protein is CASSHGTGRYEQFF. The CDR3 DNA reads TGTGCCAGCAGCCACGGGACAGGGAGGTATGAGCAGTTCTTC.

A few counts support this clonotype. This chain connects TRBV25-1 to TRBJ1-1; possible D gene TRBD1, 6 bases. V was pared by 0 bases and J by 1 base, with 12 bases between. Germline CDR1 reads MGHDK; CDR2 reads SYGVNS. CDR3 length: 16 amino acids. This CDR3 reads CASSEYGGARNTEAFF. Written as DNA, the CDR3 is TGTGCCAGCAGTGAATATGGGGGGGCCCGGAACACTGAAGCTTTCTTT.

V usage is TRBV12-3 or TRBV12-4 and J usage is TRBJ2-5; D assignment may be TRBD1 or TRBD2 (6 bases each). The tail of the sequence fits TRBJ2-1 better, so the J call may be wrong. This CDR3 region has 14 residues. CDR3 in amino acids: CASSLTGAQETQFF. The CDR3 nucleotides are TGTGCCAGCAGTTTAACGGGGGCCCAAGAGACCCAGTTCTTC.

This chain uses TRBV10-3 with TRBJ1-1; D is possibly TRBD1 (5 bases). Germline V CDR1 and CDR2: ENHRY, SYGVKD. Trimming stripped 3 bases from V and 9 bases from J, with 14 bases between. CDR3 length equals 13 residues. CDR3 region: CAISERGDGQAFF. The CDR3, as DNA: TGTGCCATCAGTGAAAGGGGAGATGGACAAGCTTTCTTT.

The V gene is TRBV24-1, the J gene TRBJ2-2; D may correspond to TRBD1 or TRBD2 (5 bases each). The CDR3 has 15 residues. CDR1 and CDR2 from the germline V gene are KGHDR and SFDVKD. The V end lost 1 base, the J end lost 5 bases, and 10 bases lay between the germline ends. The CDR3 is CATSDLPEGTGELFF. DNA for the CDR3: TGTGCCACCAGTGATTTACCTGAGGGGACCGGGGAGCTGTTTTTT.

Turning to this clonotype: A read error may explain this, as a much larger clone is one base away. The gene calls are TRBV12-3 or TRBV12-4 and TRBJ2-5; 8 positions match TRBD1. CDR3 size: 15 residues. Losses at the gene ends were 7 bases for V and 11 bases for J; bases not matched to a gene: 18. This chain's CDR3 is CASTSTGASYNEQYF. CDR3 sequence (DNA): TGTGCCAGCACCTCGACAGGGGCTTCCTACAATGAGCAGTACTTC.

This sequence joins TRBV20-1 and TRBJ1-1; possibly TRBD1 for D (5 bases). Germline loops: CDR1 DFQATT, CDR2 SNEGSKA (reference sequence). The CDR3 runs 15 residues. The V and J ends lost 2 bases and 0 bases respectively, with 13 bases between them. The CDR3 DNA sequence: TGCAGTGCTAGACCCAGGGACCTCATGAACACTGAAGCTTTCTTT. It codes for CSARPRDLMNTEAFF.

The chain has TRBV20-1 and TRBJ2-1, with 12 bases lining up with TRBD1. The CDR3 spans 19 residues. The germline V gene encodes CDR1 DFQATT and CDR2 SNEGSKA (reference sequence). Germline trimming cut 2 bases from V and 0 bases from J; bases unmatched to any gene: 11. CDR3 protein: CSARRWGQGALSSYNEQFF. Here the CDR3 DNA reads TGCAGTGCTAGAAGGTGGGGACAGGGGGCATTGAGCTCCTACAATGAGCAGTTCTTC.

About this clonotype: This may come from a read error, since a much larger clone is one base off. The chain uses TRBV3-1 and TRBJ2-1; no definite D call. CDR3 length: 11 amino acids. CDR1 is LGHDT, CDR2 YNNKEL, per germline (reference sequence). Trimming removed 6 bases at V and 6 bases at J, with 6 bases between. The CDR3 region is CASRRVNEQFF. CDR3 sequence (DNA): TGTGCCAGCAGACGGGTCAATGAGCAGTTCTTC.

This clonotype was seen repeatedly, ten times or more. The rearrangement links TRBV2 to TRBJ2-3; D remains unclear. This CDR3 is 16 amino acids long. Trimming stripped 8 bases from V and 2 bases from J, with 20 bases between. The germline CDR1 and CDR2 sequences are SNHLY and FYNNEI. The CDR3 DNA sequence: TGTGCCAGCGAGCCCCCAGGTCAGCGTGACACAGATACGCAGTATTTT. It is translated as CASEPPGQRDTDTQYF.

This clonotype was observed a handful of times. The chain couples TRBV3-1 to TRBJ2-3; D might be TRBD1 or TRBD2, each matching 5 bases. CDR1 LGHDT and CDR2 YNNKEL come from the germline V gene (reference sequence). The CDR3 extends over 16 amino acids. V dropped 0 bases and J dropped 0 bases, with 10 bases sitting between them. CDR3 amino acids: CASSQDGALSTDTQYF. As DNA, the CDR3 is TGTGCCAGCAGCCAAGACGGGGCTCTTAGCACAGATACGCAGTATTTT.

This clonotype has a handful of counts. The CDR3 loop reads CASSTSGGLGEQFF. The CDR3 DNA is TGTGCCAGCAGCACCAGCGGGGGGCTCGGTGAGCAGTTCTTC. The V gene is TRBV6-5, the J gene TRBJ2-1; 9 bases align to TRBD2. With V trimmed by 6 bases and J by 9 bases, 9 bases remained unmatched. Germline V gene lookup returns CDR1 MNHEY and CDR2 SVGAGI. The CDR3 is 14 residues long.

This clonotype was seen a few times. This chain joins TRBV20-1 and TRBJ1-1; tentative D call: TRBD1 (6 bases). Germline loops: CDR1 DFQATT, CDR2 SNEGSKA (reference sequence). V was trimmed by 2 bases and J by 0 bases, leaving 10 bases between them. CDR3 size: 14 residues. This CDR3 reads CSARTGTMNTEAFF. In DNA, the CDR3 is TGCAGTGCTAGAACAGGGACCATGAACACTGAAGCTTTCTTT.

The rearrangement joins TRBV4-2 to TRBJ1-2, with D perhaps matching TRBD1 (5 bases). CDR3 length: 15 amino acids. V lost 1 base and J 5 bases, leaving 14 bases between the germline ends. The germline V gene has CDR1 LGHNA and CDR2 YNFKEQ. DNA for the CDR3: TGTGCCAGCAGCCAAGCGGCGGGGACGGGATATGGCTACACCTTC. As protein: CASSQAAGTGYGYTF.

About this clonotype: Given the absence of the conserved phenylalanine or tryptophan at the CDR3 end, a read error is likely. The CDR3 sequence: CASRNSGTEAYEQYL. The DNA of the CDR3 is TGTGCCAGCAGGAATTCCGGGACAGAAGCCTACGAGCAGTACTTA. V usage is TRBV6-5 and J usage is TRBJ2-7, with TRBD1 matching 7 bases. Germline lookup yields CDR1 MNHEY and CDR2 SVGAGI. This CDR3 is built from 15 residues. The J segment lost 2 bases and the V segment lost 6 bases, leaving 10 bases of the junction unmatched.

The rearrangement joins TRBV20-1 to TRBJ1-2; D may be TRBD1 (5 bases). V lost 2 bases, J lost 4 bases, and 14 bases lay in between. The CDR3 consists of 14 residues. Germline CDR1 reads DFQATT; CDR2 reads SNEGSKA (reference sequence). The CDR3 DNA sequence: TGCAGTGCTAGAACCGACAGCCCATCCTATGGCTACACCTTC. This gives the protein CSARTDSPSYGYTF.

The rearrangement links TRBV5-5 to TRBJ2-7; D gene uncertain. This CDR3 is 13 amino acids long. Germline V CDR1 and CDR2: SGHKS, YYEKEE (reference sequence). Trimming pared 4 bases from V and 6 bases from J, leaving 14 bases between. In nucleotides, the CDR3 is TGTGCCAGCAGCCCCGTTTCCAGTGTCGAGCAGTACTTC. As protein: CASSPVSSVEQYF.

The chain recombines TRBV4-3 with TRBJ2-2; 11 bases line up with TRBD2. Germline V lookup: CDR1 LGHNA, CDR2 YSLEER. This CDR3 is 16 amino acids long. The V and J ends lost 4 bases and 4 bases, in that order; junction bases with no gene match: 5. The CDR3 loop reads CASSPGLAVATGELFF. Here the CDR3 DNA reads TGCGCCAGCAGCCCGGGACTAGCGGTTGCCACCGGGGAGCTGTTTTTT.

The gene calls are TRBV6-5 and TRBJ2-2; possible D gene TRBD1, 7 bases. This CDR3 contains 14 residues. From germline, CDR1 is MNHEY and CDR2 SVGAGI. Trimming pared 8 bases from V and 1 base from J, leaving 11 bases between. This CDR3 reads CASYRGGNTGELFF. CDR3 sequence (DNA): TGTGCCAGCTACAGGGGAGGGAACACCGGGGAGCTGTTTTTT.

This clonotype showed up many times. The chain combines TRBV2 with TRBJ1-2, with D maybe TRBD1 (5 bases). Germline V lookup: CDR1 SNHLY, CDR2 FYNNEI. The CDR3 is made up of 13 amino acids. The ends were cut back, 2 bases at V and 8 bases at J, with 12 bases in the middle. CDR3 in amino acids: CASSERQGGGYTF. CDR3 DNA: TGTGCCAGCAGTGAAAGGCAGGGAGGGGGCTACACCTTC.

The V gene is TRBV20-1, the J gene TRBJ1-6, with D tentatively TRBD1 (5 bases). Germline values: CDR1 DFQATT, CDR2 SNEGSKA (reference sequence). V was shortened by 1 base and J by 11 bases, with 18 bases between the two germline ends. The CDR3 has 15 amino acids. Here the CDR3 reads CSARVFGTPEAPLHF. The CDR3 DNA is TGCAGTGCTAGAGTGTTCGGGACCCCAGAGGCACCCCTCCACTTT.

This rearrangement joins TRBV7-9 to TRBJ1-6, with 11 bases lining up with TRBD1. The CDR3 is made up of 16 amino acids. J gave up 7 bases and V 6 bases, and 8 bases lay outside the gene matches. CDR1 and CDR2 from the germline V gene are SEHNR and FQNEAQ (reference sequence). DNA for the CDR3: TGTGCCAGCAGTTCTACCCGGGACAGGGGGAATTCACCCCTCCACTTT. As protein: CASSSTRDRGNSPLHF.